This T cell receptor beta chain was sequenced during a study of blood T cell repertoires in COVID-19. This CDR3 has 15 residues. V lost 3 bases to trimming and J lost 8 bases, with 17 bases between them. CDR1 and CDR2 from the germline V gene are SGHAT and FQNNGV. This table comes from immunoSEQ multiplex PCR, and its TCRdb copy is limited to in-frame clones, with some not included. The sample has 100,000 to 150,000 clones, approximately 84% seen once. Sequencing input: peripheral blood. The origin of this receptor is a man in his 60s with acute or convalescent COVID-19. The chain couples TRBV11-2 to TRBJ2-1, with D unresolved. The CDR3 region has the DNA TGTGCCAGCAGCTTCGCAGGTTCGCGAGTCTATGAGCAGTTCTTC. Protein sequence: CASSFAGSRVYEQFF.